The T cell receptor (beta chain) under discussion was sequenced for a study of neurological immune-mediated disorders (dated by TCRdb to between 2018 and 2021). For context, the study as a whole: Peripheral blood TCR-beta repertoires from HTLV-I-associated myelopathy (HAM/TSP) patients, multiple sclerosis patients and healthy controls were compared by UMI-based sequencing. The approximately 110 TCR-beta libraries included longitudinal samples, technical triplicates and paired sorted CD4+ and CD8+ T-cell subsets alongside PBMC samples. The cohort was made up of 65 to 75 subjects, consisting of some 15 HAM/TSP patients, 35 or so multiple sclerosis patients and approximately 20 healthy controls.

cDNA synthesis used template-switch 5'RACE with a primer carrying a 10-nucleotide random unique molecular identifier tagging each TCR transcript. Every sequencing run covered 15-18 subjects and yielded more than 180 million TCR-beta sequences. The RNeasy kit was used for extraction of total RNA. The KAPA Real-time Library Amplification kit was used to amplify TCR-beta VDJ regions with primers targeting the TCR constant region and the 5'RACE anchor. Sample indexes and Illumina adaptors were added in a first PCR, after which library yield was increased in a second PCR. After Ampure bead purification, the roughly 650 bp TCR product was size-selected on a 2% E-gel SizeSelection system. Library quality was checked on a Bioanalyzer, concentration was measured with Qubit, and libraries were quantified with the Kapa Library Quantification kit before pooling. Paired-end 2 x 150 bp sequencing of the libraries was performed on an Illumina HiSeq 2500. To increase sequence diversity, roughly 24-32% phiX was spiked into each library pool. The authors' analysis ran thus. The quality-filtered reads were processed with the UMI-based MiGEC pipeline, whose error correction step removed more than 80% of the raw TCR sequences. VDJ genes were aligned to IMGT germline references, and clonotypes were defined by unique CDR3 amino acid sequence plus V-J genes. Clonal expansion, Shannon diversity, and CDR3 relatedness (CalcPairwiseDistances, ClusterSamples) were evaluated with VDJtools, and phylogenetic trees were built with CLCbio workbench. A clone was classed as expanded if it had 8 or more unique UMIs, a cutoff based on coefficient-of-variation modelling across technical triplicates. Through fastp at Q25 and MiXCR, TCRdb rebuilt clones from the public reads, retaining in-frame beta chains. Records with the same CDR3 protein are collapsed into one entry carrying the most frequent genes and DNA. The V and J calls come from TCRdb's annotation, not from the publication. This sample has roughly 80,000 distinct CDR3 sequences in its table, and roughly 15% of those were observed once. Approximately 15% of the sample rests with the top ten.

The healthy controls were volunteers from a blood bank in Maryland, USA. For the unsorted PBMC libraries, 2 million PBMCs were stored in RNAlater at -80 degrees C until RNA extraction and were used to generate the libraries. Peripheral blood underwent Ficoll-Hypaque density gradient centrifugation to isolate PBMCs, which were then cryopreserved in liquid nitrogen. Via the germline V gene, CDR1 is SGHTA and CDR2 FQGNSA. The CDR3 holds 14 amino acids from the cysteine to the phenylalanine. The only DNA kept is the CDR3, 42 bases in frame from the first base. The junction carries 10 bases between V and J, which are trimmed by 5 bases and 0 bases respectively. In its sample, this clonotype was seen many times. This receptor's antigen is unknown. There are no base qualities to consult, and no much larger clone falls within one base. Study-level results and caveats: Expanded clones from different subjects shared no identical CDR3 amino acid sequences, which suggests that TCR-beta repertoires were private in all groups. TCR clonal expansion was highest in HAM/TSP patients and lowest in MS patients, with MS patients falling below even healthy controls.

The chain is made from TRBV7-2 and TRBJ1-1; the D region possibly corresponds to TRBD1 (5 bases align). The specimen was PBMCs. This sequence originates from a middle-aged woman in good health. The DNA sequence is as follows: TGTGCCAGCAGCCGCAGGGCCATGAACACTGAAGCTTTCTTT. This translates into CASSRRAMNTEAFF.